The 15 T cell receptor beta chains presented below share a single source sample, sequenced in a study of blood T cell repertoires in COVID-19. The repertoire was sequenced with immunoSEQ multiplex PCR; TCRdb's copy has only in-frame clones and lacks some. This sample carries around 360,000 clones, around 87% of them seen once, and the ten largest clones take around 1.9%. Sequenced sample: PBMCs or T cells enriched from blood (not recorded which). These receptors all come from a man aged 35 to 55 in a cohort exposed to, infected with or recovered from COVID-19 (not recorded which).

The CDR3 reads CASSFPGLAGGSGANVLTF. In nucleotides, the CDR3 is TGTGCCAGCAGTTTCCCGGGACTAGCGGGAGGGTCTGGGGCCAACGTCCTGACTTTC. The genes are TRBV28 and TRBJ2-6, with 16 bases identical to TRBD2. Trimming removed 3 bases from V and 1 base from J; junction bases left unmatched: 3. The V gene's germline CDR1 is MDHEN and CDR2 SYDVKM. The CDR3 runs 19 residues.

The J gene is TRBJ1-1, the V gene TRBV5-5, with unresolved D. V was trimmed by 0 bases and J by 1 base, leaving 10 bases between them. Germline-derived CDR1 and CDR2 are SGHKS and YYEKEE (reference sequence). The CDR3 loop spans 15 amino acids. The CDR3 here is CASSLAHSPNTEAFF. The DNA of the CDR3 is TGTGCCAGCAGCTTGGCCCACAGTCCGAACACTGAAGCTTTCTTT. The full variable domain, completed using reference TRBV5-5 and TRBJ1-1, is DAGVTQSPTHLIKTRGQQVTLRCSPISGHKSVSWYQQVLGQGPQFIFQYYEKEERGRGNFPDRFSARQFPNYSSELNVNALLLGDSALYLCASSLAHSPNTEAFFGQGTRLTVV.

The V gene is TRBV5-1, the J gene TRBJ2-7, with TRBD2 matching 8 bases. Germline trimming cut 4 bases from V and 1 base from J; bases unmatched to any gene: 7. The CDR3 spans 15 residues. CDR1 and CDR2 (germline): SGHRS, YFSETQ. This CDR3 reads CASSPLSGESYEQYF. CDR3 coding DNA: TGCGCCAGCAGCCCCCTTAGCGGGGAATCCTACGAGCAGTACTTC.

The chain combines TRBV7-9 with TRBJ1-1; D is possibly TRBD1 (5 bases). Germline values: CDR1 SEHNR, CDR2 FQNEAQ (reference sequence). This CDR3 contains 16 residues. V was pared by 5 bases and J by 7 bases, with 23 bases between. In DNA, the CDR3 is TGTGCCAGCAGCCCGCAGGGAAATACCCATCCCAATGAAGCTTTCTTT. Translating gives CASSPQGNTHPNEAFF.

In the case of this clone: The same CDR3 arises from other DNA sequences in this sample as well. The chain joins TRBV19 to TRBJ2-7; TRBD2 agrees at 12 bases. This CDR3 region has 15 residues. V lost 5 bases and J lost 3; bases outside the gene matches: 5. In germline, CDR1 is LNHDA, CDR2 SQIVND (reference sequence). The CDR3 bases are TGTGCCAGTAGTCCGAGACTAGCGGGGGACTACGAGCAGTACTTC. This codes for CASSPRLAGDYEQYF.

The genes are TRBV2 and TRBJ2-6; the match to TRBD1 covers 7 bases. V dropped 3 bases and J dropped 2; count of bases not matched to a gene: 1. The CDR3 is 15 amino acids. Germline V gene sequence: CDR1 SNHLY, CDR2 FYNNEI. The CDR3 region is CASSDQGAGANVLTF. CDR3 sequence (DNA): TGTGCCAGCAGTGATCAGGGGGCTGGGGCCAACGTCCTGACTTTC.

The genes are TRBV11-2 and TRBJ2-3, with 12 bases aligning to TRBD2. Germline CDR1 and CDR2: SGHAT and FQNNGV. The CDR3 spans 14 residues. J gave up 14 bases and V 4 bases, and 10 bases lay outside the gene matches. The CDR3 sequence: CASSSRLAGVGWYF. CDR3 nucleotides: TGTGCCAGCAGCTCGCGACTAGCGGGAGTGGGGTGGTATTTT.

The rearrangement links TRBV7-2 to TRBJ2-5; the match to TRBD2 covers 12 bases. The CDR3 has 14 amino acids. Trimming removed 6 bases from V and 5 bases from J; junction bases left unmatched: 4. CDR1 SGHTA and CDR2 FQGNSA come from the germline V gene. CDR3 amino acids: CASRTSGSWETQYF. The CDR3 DNA reads TGTGCCAGCAGGACTAGCGGGAGTTGGGAGACCCAGTACTTC.

V is TRBV5-1 and J is TRBJ2-3; possibly TRBD2 for D (6 bases). CDR3 length: 13 residues. The V gene's germline CDR1 is SGHRS and CDR2 YFSETQ. Trimming pared 5 bases from V and 6 bases from J, leaving 13 bases between. The CDR3 is CASSLAVWDTQYF. CDR3 nucleotides: TGCGCCAGCAGTTTAGCGGTCTGGGATACGCAGTATTTT.

The chain uses TRBV19 and TRBJ2-2, with 8 bases fitting TRBD1. V gave up 5 bases and J gave up 5 bases; unmatched junction bases: 10. The CDR3 runs 16 residues. Germline values: CDR1 LNHDA, CDR2 SQIVND (reference sequence). The CDR3 DNA is TGTGCCAGTAGTCAAATAGACAGGGGAAGGACCGGGGAGCTGTTTTTT. Translated: CASSQIDRGRTGELFF.

V gene TRBV6-1 combines with J gene TRBJ1-5; D is possibly TRBD1 (5 bases). Germline V gives CDR1 MNHNS, CDR2 SASEGT. There are 14 residues in the CDR3. V dropped 1 base and J dropped 2 bases, with 6 bases sitting between them. In nucleotides, the CDR3 is TGTGCCAGCAGTGAAGTGGGGCGCAATCAGCCCCAGCATTTT. Protein product: CASSEVGRNQPQHF.

This rearrangement joins TRBV5-8 to TRBJ2-1, with D hard to call. This CDR3 spans 14 amino acids. In germline, CDR1 is SGHTS, CDR2 YDEGEE. The V and J ends lost 3 bases and 2 bases respectively, with 9 bases between them. The CDR3 protein is CASSSPGTYNEQFF. In DNA, the CDR3 is TGTGCCAGCAGCTCCCCAGGTACCTACAATGAGCAGTTCTTC.

J is TRBJ1-5 and V is TRBV10-1; 10 bases line up with TRBD1. CDR3 size: 17 residues. J lost 3 bases, V lost 2 bases, and 7 bases had no gene match. Per germline, CDR1 WNHNN and CDR2 SYGVQD (reference sequence). CDR3 sequence reads: CASSEGRDRGFNQPQHF. Here the CDR3 DNA reads TGCGCCAGCAGTGAGGGGAGGGACAGGGGTTTCAATCAGCCCCAGCATTTT.

Note on this clone: Because the CDR3 is missing its conserved closing phenylalanine or tryptophan, this is likely a read error. The limits of the CDR3 on the DNA are not certain, so only TCRdb's listed CDR3 is given. This chain links TRBV7-9 with TRBJ2-7; the table's D call, TRBD2, has no DNA check behind it. The CDR3 length equals 14 residues, ends included. The germline V gene has CDR1 SEHNR and CDR2 FQNEAQ (reference sequence). CDR3 region: CASSFRLAGGGNGG.

CDR3 sequence (DNA): TGTGCCAGCAGCTTGCGGGGTTTGAACACTGAAGCTTTCTTT. Its translation: CASSLRGLNTEAFF. The chain employs TRBV7-3 and TRBJ1-1; no clear D. Germline V CDR1 and CDR2: SGHTA, FQGTGA. CDR3 length: 14 amino acids. Trimming removed 3 bases at V and 0 bases at J, with 8 bases between. Supplemented by reference TRBV7-3 and TRBJ1-1, the full variable domain reads GAGVSQTPSNKVTEKGKYVELRCDPISGHTALYWYRQSLGQGPEFLIYFQGTGAADDSGLPNDRFFAVRPEGSVSTLKIQRTERGDSAVYLCASSLRGLNTEAFFGQGTRLTVV.